This is a list of T cell receptor beta chains from one sample in a study of blood T cell repertoires in COVID-19. Profiling relied on immunoSEQ multiplex PCR, and the TCRdb table lists in-frame clones only, not all of them. Found here are roughly 140,000 clones, roughly 79% of them singletons; the top ten hold approximately 9.2%. Sequenced material: peripheral blood. These receptors were taken from a human donor with acute or convalescent COVID-19. The donor label of this sample is uncertain. CDR3s include the opening cysteine and the closing phenylalanine or tryptophan. The D gene is left open where the match is weak. Clone size, where shown, is once, few, many, or a class for clones that have expanded.

v_gene: TRBV11-2
abundance: .
d_gene: .
j_gene: TRBJ1-4
CDR3nt: TGTGCCAGCAGCTTATGGGGGGGAGGTGGAAATGAAAAACTGTTTTTT
CDR3aa: CASSLWGGGGNEKLFF

v_gene: TRBV7-9
abundance: .
d_gene: .
j_gene: TRBJ2-2
CDR3nt: TGTGCCAGCAGCTCCCGGACTGTGGAGCTGTTTTTT
CDR3aa: CASSSRTVELFF

v_gene: TRBV19
abundance: .
d_gene: .
j_gene: TRBJ1-1
CDR3nt: TGTGCCAGTAGATCTATCGACGGGGTGAACACTGAAGCTTTCTTT
CDR3aa: CASRSIDGVNTEAFF

v_gene: TRBV6-5
abundance: once
d_gene: .
j_gene: TRBJ1-5
CDR3nt: TGTGCCAGCAGGAGCACCAACAATCAGCCCCAGCATTTT
CDR3aa: CASRSTNNQPQHF

v_gene: TRBV9
abundance: .
d_gene: TRBD1
j_gene: TRBJ2-7
CDR3nt: TGTGCCAGCAGCGCCCCCGGGACAGGGAGTAGAGACGAGCAGTACTTC
CDR3aa: CASSAPGTGSRDEQYF

v_gene: TRBV15
abundance: .
d_gene: TRBD1
j_gene: TRBJ1-3
CDR3nt: TGTGCCACCAGCCCATGGACAGGGGGCGAAGTAAACACCATATATTTT
CDR3aa: CATSPWTGGEVNTIYF

v_gene: TRBV6-2/TRBV6-3
abundance: few
d_gene: TRBD2
j_gene: TRBJ2-3
CDR3nt: TGTGCCAGCAGTTACAGGGAGGGTACGCAGTATTTT
CDR3aa: CASSYREGTQYF

v_gene: TRBV3-1/TRBV3-2
abundance: .
d_gene: .
j_gene: TRBJ2-2
CDR3nt: TGTGCCAGCAGCCAACTGGCGAGTCGGGCCGGGGAGCTGTTTTTT
CDR3aa: CASSQLASRAGELFF

v_gene: TRBV2
abundance: few
d_gene: .
j_gene: TRBJ1-4
CDR3nt: TGTGCCAGCAGTGAAAAAGAGAAACTGTTTTTT
CDR3aa: CASSEKEKLFF

v_gene: TRBV3-1/TRBV3-2
abundance: .
d_gene: .
j_gene: TRBJ1-3
CDR3nt: TGTGCCAGCAGCCGAGGACAGAATGGAAACACCATATATTTT
CDR3aa: CASSRGQNGNTIYF

v_gene: TRBV5-1
abundance: .
d_gene: TRBD1
j_gene: TRBJ1-2
CDR3nt: TGCGCCAGCACCTCGGACAGGGGGCTAGTGGGCTACACCTTC
CDR3aa: CASTSDRGLVGYTF

v_gene: TRBV5-5
abundance: once
d_gene: .
j_gene: TRBJ1-1
CDR3nt: TGTGCCAGCAGCTTGGAGGGAGGGGCTAACACTGAAGCTTTCTTT
CDR3aa: CASSLEGGANTEAFF

v_gene: TRBV10-3
abundance: .
d_gene: .
j_gene: TRBJ1-2
CDR3nt: TGTGCCATCACCCCCTCTCTAGGGCTGATAGCGGATGGCTACACCTTC
CDR3aa: CAITPSLGLIADGYTF

v_gene: TRBV30
abundance: .
d_gene: .
j_gene: TRBJ1-4
CDR3nt: TGTGCCTGGACAGACTCTAATATGAAACTGTTTTTT
CDR3aa: CAWTDSNMKLFF

v_gene: TRBV11-1
abundance: .
d_gene: .
j_gene: TRBJ1-1
CDR3nt: TGTGCCAGCAGCCAATCTTTCCGGACTGAAGCTTTCTTT
CDR3aa: CASSQSFRTEAFF

v_gene: TRBV11-2
abundance: .
d_gene: .
j_gene: TRBJ1-2
CDR3nt: TGTGCCAGCAGCCCTGAGGCAGGGTGGAATGGCTACACCTTC
CDR3aa: CASSPEAGWNGYTF

v_gene: TRBV30
abundance: .
d_gene: TRBD1
j_gene: TRBJ1-5
CDR3nt: TGTGCCTGGAGTGGCCCGGGGACAGGGGATCAGCCCCAGCATTTT
CDR3aa: CAWSGPGTGDQPQHF

v_gene: TRBV15
abundance: .
d_gene: .
j_gene: TRBJ1-1
CDR3nt: TGTGCCACCAGCAGGTCACAGGGCATGAACACTGAAGCTTTCTTT
CDR3aa: CATSRSQGMNTEAFF

v_gene: TRBV9
abundance: .
d_gene: .
j_gene: TRBJ1-2
CDR3nt: TGTGCCAGCAGCGTAGATCAGGGGCACCTGGGCTATGGCTACACCTTC
CDR3aa: CASSVDQGHLGYGYTF

v_gene: TRBV6-4
abundance: .
d_gene: TRBD1
j_gene: TRBJ2-3
CDR3nt: TGTGCCAGCAGTCCGGAGGGACAGGGGGGAGATACGCAGTATTTT
CDR3aa: CASSPEGQGGDTQYF

v_gene: TRBV24-1
abundance: .
d_gene: .
j_gene: TRBJ1-5
CDR3nt: TGTGCCACCAGTACTACAGGGAAAGTTGATCAGCCCCAGCATTTT
CDR3aa: CATSTTGKVDQPQHF

v_gene: TRBV29-1
abundance: .
d_gene: .
j_gene: TRBJ1-2
CDR3nt: TGCAGCGTTGAGGGCAGACCTAGGGGCGGCTACACCTTC
CDR3aa: CSVEGRPRGGYTF

v_gene: TRBV30
abundance: .
d_gene: TRBD1
j_gene: TRBJ2-1
CDR3nt: TGTGCCTGGAGTCCAGCAGGGGGCTTTAGAAATGAGCAGTTCTTC
CDR3aa: CAWSPAGGFRNEQFF

v_gene: TRBV3-1/TRBV3-2
abundance: .
d_gene: TRBD1
j_gene: TRBJ1-1
CDR3nt: TGTGCCAGCAGCCCTGTGGGACAGCCCAACACTGAAGCTTTCTTT
CDR3aa: CASSPVGQPNTEAFF

v_gene: TRBV29-1
abundance: .
d_gene: .
j_gene: TRBJ1-1
CDR3nt: TGCAGCGTACGGACGGGGAGGGATGAAGCTTTCTTT
CDR3aa: CSVRTGRDEAFF

v_gene: TRBV29-1
abundance: once
d_gene: .
j_gene: TRBJ2-1
CDR3nt: TGCAGCGTTGAAGCCGAGGTTTCCTACAATGAGCAGTTCTTC
CDR3aa: CSVEAEVSYNEQFF

v_gene: TRBV6-5
abundance: .
d_gene: TRBD1
j_gene: TRBJ1-3
CDR3nt: TGTGCCAGCAGTAAACAGGGGAACTCTGGAAACACCATATATTTT
CDR3aa: CASSKQGNSGNTIYF

v_gene: TRBV2
abundance: many
d_gene: .
j_gene: TRBJ1-1
CDR3nt: TGTGCCAGATCACAGGGCACTGAAGCTTTCTTT
CDR3aa: CARSQGTEAFF

v_gene: TRBV19
abundance: .
d_gene: TRBD2
j_gene: TRBJ2-4
CDR3nt: TGTGCCAGTACCCCGGGTAGCGGGGTTAATCTAGCCAAAAACATTCAGTACTTC
CDR3aa: CASTPGSGVNLAKNIQYF

v_gene: TRBV19
abundance: .
d_gene: .
j_gene: TRBJ2-1
CDR3nt: TGTGCCAGTAGTAAAGCCGGGGACTACAATGAGCAGTTCTTC
CDR3aa: CASSKAGDYNEQFF

v_gene: TRBV9
abundance: .
d_gene: .
j_gene: TRBJ1-2
CDR3nt: TGTGCCAGCAGCCCCCCTGGGAGTGAGGGTGGCTACACCTTC
CDR3aa: CASSPPGSEGGYTF

v_gene: TRBV5-1
abundance: .
d_gene: TRBD1
j_gene: TRBJ1-1
CDR3nt: TGCGCCAGCAGCGCCCCGACAGGGGGTGGCACTGAAGCTTTCTTT
CDR3aa: CASSAPTGGGTEAFF

v_gene: TRBV19
abundance: .
d_gene: TRBD1
j_gene: TRBJ1-5
CDR3nt: TGTGCCAGTAGTACTCGGGACAGCCCCAAGGGGAATCAGCCCCAGCATTTT
CDR3aa: CASSTRDSPKGNQPQHF

v_gene: TRBV2
abundance: few
d_gene: TRBD1
j_gene: TRBJ1-2
CDR3nt: TGTGCCAGCAGTGAACAGGGGGTCTATGGCTACACCTTC
CDR3aa: CASSEQGVYGYTF

v_gene: TRBV6-6
abundance: once
d_gene: TRBD2
j_gene: TRBJ2-7
CDR3nt: TGTGCCAGCAGTTCCGTCGGGGGGGGCGGTCTCTACGAGCAGTACTTC
CDR3aa: CASSSVGGGGLYEQYF

v_gene: TRBV5-6
abundance: .
d_gene: TRBD1
j_gene: TRBJ2-1
CDR3nt: TGTGCCAGCAGCTTGTCAGGGGGCGAGTTCTTC
CDR3aa: CASSLSGGEFF

v_gene: TRBV6-5
abundance: .
d_gene: .
j_gene: TRBJ1-2
CDR3nt: TGTGCCAGCCGGGCGGAGACAGTAGCTAACTATGGCTACACCTTC
CDR3aa: CASRAETVANYGYTF

v_gene: TRBV7-3
abundance: .
d_gene: .
j_gene: TRBJ1-6
CDR3nt: TGTGCCAGCAGCTCCACCGGGACAATGGGATCACCCCTCCACTTT
CDR3aa: CASSSTGTMGSPLHF

v_gene: TRBV6-5
abundance: .
d_gene: .
j_gene: TRBJ2-3
CDR3nt: TGTGCCAGCAGTTACTCGCAGGGAGATACGCAGTATTTT
CDR3aa: CASSYSQGDTQYF

v_gene: TRBV19
abundance: .
d_gene: TRBD1
j_gene: TRBJ1-2
CDR3nt: TGTGCCAGTAGTGGCAGGGGGCAGATCTATGGCTACACCTTC
CDR3aa: CASSGRGQIYGYTF

v_gene: TRBV19
abundance: few
d_gene: .
j_gene: TRBJ1-2
CDR3nt: TGTGCCAGTAGCCCAGGGTTCCCAGGCTACACCTTC
CDR3aa: CASSPGFPGYTF

v_gene: TRBV18
abundance: .
d_gene: .
j_gene: TRBJ1-1
CDR3nt: TGTGCCAGCTCTCAAACGGGAGACATTATGTCCGGGAGAGGCACTGAAGCTTTCTTT
CDR3aa: CASSQTGDIMSGRGTEAFF

v_gene: TRBV4-1
abundance: .
d_gene: .
j_gene: TRBJ1-5
CDR3nt: TGCGCCAGCAGCCAAGAGGGGGGTCTGAGCAATCAGCCCCAGCATTTT
CDR3aa: CASSQEGGLSNQPQHF

v_gene: TRBV28
abundance: .
d_gene: .
j_gene: TRBJ1-2
CDR3nt: TGTGCCAGCACTCTCGCGGGGGGGCAGAACTATGGCTACACCTTC
CDR3aa: CASTLAGGQNYGYTF

v_gene: TRBV6-5
abundance: once
d_gene: TRBD1
j_gene: TRBJ1-1
CDR3nt: TGTGCCAGCCTCGACAGGGCCAAGAACACTGAAGCTTTCTTT
CDR3aa: CASLDRAKNTEAFF

v_gene: TRBV9
abundance: .
d_gene: .
j_gene: TRBJ1-3
CDR3nt: TGTGCCAGCAGCGGGGAGGACTACACCATATATTTT
CDR3aa: CASSGEDYTIYF

v_gene: TRBV5-6
abundance: .
d_gene: TRBD1
j_gene: TRBJ1-4
CDR3nt: TGTGCCAGCAGAATGACAGGGGGGAATGAAAAACTGTTTTTT
CDR3aa: CASRMTGGNEKLFF

v_gene: TRBV7-9
abundance: .
d_gene: .
j_gene: TRBJ2-7
CDR3nt: TGTGCCAGCAGCTTAGGAGGTTGGGGGCTGGAGCAGTACTTC
CDR3aa: CASSLGGWGLEQYF

v_gene: TRBV27
abundance: .
d_gene: TRBD1
j_gene: TRBJ1-5
CDR3nt: TGTGCCAGCAGTCCAACGAACAGGGGTAGCAATCAGCCCCAGCATTTT
CDR3aa: CASSPTNRGSNQPQHF

v_gene: TRBV11-2
abundance: once
d_gene: .
j_gene: TRBJ1-2
CDR3nt: TGTGCCAGCAGCTCTACCCTAGAAACGCTCTATGGCTACACCTTC
CDR3aa: CASSSTLETLYGYTF

v_gene: TRBV2
abundance: .
d_gene: TRBD1
j_gene: TRBJ1-2
CDR3nt: TGTGCCAGCAGTGACCGGGACAGGGTCTCCTATGGCTACACCTTC
CDR3aa: CASSDRDRVSYGYTF

v_gene: TRBV3-1/TRBV3-2
abundance: .
d_gene: .
j_gene: TRBJ1-1
CDR3nt: TGTGCCAGCAGCCAAGTCGACACGCCGAACACTGAAGCTTTCTTT
CDR3aa: CASSQVDTPNTEAFF

v_gene: TRBV6-5
abundance: .
d_gene: TRBD2
j_gene: TRBJ2-3
CDR3nt: TGTGCCAGCAGTTCCCTAGCGGGGGGTTCCACAGATACGCAGTATTTT
CDR3aa: CASSSLAGGSTDTQYF

v_gene: TRBV19
abundance: .
d_gene: .
j_gene: TRBJ1-5
CDR3nt: TGTGCCAGTCACACGGGGGGCGCGACGAATCAGCCCCAGCATTTT
CDR3aa: CASHTGGATNQPQHF

v_gene: TRBV7-3
abundance: .
d_gene: TRBD2
j_gene: TRBJ2-2
CDR3nt: TGTGCCAGCAGCTTAAGCGGGGGACGTTCTAACACCGGGGAGCTGTTTTTT
CDR3aa: CASSLSGGRSNTGELFF

v_gene: TRBV19
abundance: few
d_gene: TRBD2
j_gene: TRBJ2-3
CDR3nt: TGTGCCAGTAGTATAGCTAGCGGGGGGGAGTATACGCAGTATTTT
CDR3aa: CASSIASGGEYTQYF